This T cell receptor (beta chain) came from a study of T cell repertoires in cytomegalovirus infection. A note on this clonotype: Antigen unknown.

Germline loops: CDR1 LNHNV, CDR2 YYDKDF (reference sequence). CDR3 size: 12 residues. V was trimmed by 5 bases and J by 5 bases, leaving 9 bases between them. MiXCR, applied by TCRdb to the reads, yields one record per CDR3 protein. Here the sample spans roughly 990,000 distinct CDR3 sequences, around 31% being singletons. The sequencing used cultured CD8+ T cells from PBMCs, collected from culture after CMV antigen stimulation. The rearrangement links TRBV15 to TRBJ1-2; a possible D gene is TRBD1 (5 bases). The TCR comes from a human donor in good health (CMV status not recorded). Some clones in this sample may be carry-over from other donors' samples. CDR3 sequence: CATSVGGYGYTF. The DNA of the CDR3 is TGTGCCACCAGCGTTGGGGGTTATGGCTACACCTTC.